The rows below give T cell receptor beta chains drawn from one sample of a study of T cell repertoires in cytomegalovirus infection. TCRdb analysed the reads with MiXCR anew, one entry per CDR3 protein. The sample consists of approximately 310,000 distinct CDR3 sequences, more than 20% of them appearing once. Their antigen targets remain unknown. The sample here was cultured PBMCs, taken from culture after CMV antigen stimulation. The source is a human donor in good health (CMV status not recorded). Some clones in this sample may be carry-over from other donors' samples. The CDR3 runs from the conserved cysteine through the conserved F or W. A D gene is named only where the DNA matches it firmly. Some rows have no size entry. The others give once, few or many, or a class for an expanded clone.

V gene,J gene,clone size,D gene,CDR3 protein,CDR3 DNA
TRBV10-3,TRBJ2-7,-,TRBD2,CAISESVGRAGGRYEQYF,TGTGCCATCAGTGAGTCGGTTGGGCGCGCGGGAGGGCGGTACGAGCAGTACTTC
TRBV6-2/TRBV6-3,TRBJ2-1,few,-,CASTPEARLAYNEQFF,TGTGCCAGCACCCCTGAGGCCCGGCTGGCCTACAATGAGCAGTTCTTC
TRBV6-5,TRBJ2-5,many,-,CASSYSNLVWETQYF,TGTGCCAGCAGTTACTCGAATCTTGTATGGGAGACCCAGTACTTC
TRBV7-2,TRBJ2-5,few,-,CASSHGTPQETQYF,TGTGCCAGCAGCCACGGGACACCTCAAGAGACCCAGTACTTC
TRBV7-4,TRBJ2-2,-,-,CASSLPKLVGELFF,TGTGCCAGCAGCTTACCTAAACTAGTCGGGGAGCTGTTTTTT
TRBV14,TRBJ1-1,-,TRBD1,CASSRDRGWGTEAFF,TGTGCCAGCAGTCGGGACAGGGGCTGGGGGACTGAAGCTTTCTTT
TRBV12-5,TRBJ2-7,-,-,CASGLSQGYEQYF,TGTGCTAGTGGTTTGTCCCAGGGATACGAGCAGTACTTC
TRBV19,TRBJ2-5,few,-,CASGQGQETQYF,TGTGCCAGTGGGCAGGGGCAAGAGACCCAGTACTTC
TRBV28,TRBJ2-2,many,TRBD2,CAPIVMPSGRPITGELFF,TGTGCCCCGATTGTGATGCCTAGCGGGAGACCTATTACCGGGGAGCTGTTTTTT
TRBV10-3,TRBJ2-5,few,TRBD2,CAISESTSGRGETQYF,TGTGCCATCAGTGAGTCTACTAGCGGGAGGGGAGAGACCCAGTACTTC
TRBV5-4,TRBJ2-3,-,TRBD2,CASSLYSGSPDTQYF,TGTGCCAGCAGCTTGTACAGCGGGAGCCCAGATACGCAGTATTTT
TRBV7-2,TRBJ2-3,many,-,CASSLALGSHTQYF,TGTGCCAGCAGCTTAGCGTTGGGGAGTCATACGCAGTATTTT
TRBV6-2/TRBV6-3,TRBJ2-1,many,TRBD2,CASKGTSGTNEQFF,TGTGCCAGCAAAGGGACTAGCGGAACCAATGAGCAGTTCTTC
TRBV14,TRBJ1-3,-,-,CASSQAWGSGNTIYF,TGTGCCAGCAGCCAAGCGTGGGGCTCTGGAAACACCATATATTTT
TRBV28,TRBJ2-7,few,TRBD2,CASSLVGAGVVYEQYF,TGTGCCAGCAGTTTAGTAGGGGCGGGAGTAGTCTACGAGCAGTACTTC
TRBV5-1,TRBJ2-3,-,-,CASQGGQSSDTQYF,TGCGCCAGCCAGGGGGGGCAGAGTTCAGATACGCAGTATTTT
TRBV11-2,TRBJ1-1,-,-,CASSLALRDWNTEAFF,TGTGCCAGCAGCTTAGCTCTACGGGACTGGAACACTGAAGCTTTCTTT
TRBV9,TRBJ1-2,few,-,CASSVGGDYGYTF,TGTGCCAGCAGCGTTGGCGGAGACTATGGCTACACCTTC
TRBV11-3,TRBJ2-7,few,TRBD1,CASSLDGTGHEQYF,TGTGCCAGCAGCTTAGACGGGACAGGGCACGAGCAGTACTTC
TRBV10-3,TRBJ2-1,-,TRBD1,CAITGQGGGEQFF,TGTGCCATCACCGGACAGGGAGGCGGTGAGCAGTTCTTC
TRBV7-6,TRBJ1-1,-,-,CASSADPGDMTEAFF,TGTGCCAGCAGCGCAGATCCAGGGGATATGACTGAAGCTTTCTTT
TRBV7-2,TRBJ2-3,-,-,CASSLEARPATDTQYF,TGTGCCAGCAGCTTAGAGGCGCGCCCGGCCACAGATACGCAGTATTTT
TRBV29-1,TRBJ1-2,-,-,CSVRGPTNYGYTF,TGCAGCGTGCGGGGACCTACTAACTATGGCTACACCTTC
TRBV6-8,TRBJ1-5,few,-,CASSGGVQPQHF,TGTGCCAGCAGTGGGGGGGTGCAGCCCCAGCATTTT
TRBV6-6,TRBJ1-5,-,TRBD1,CASSWGQGSNQPQHF,TGTGCCAGCAGCTGGGGACAGGGAAGCAATCAGCCCCAGCATTTT
TRBV20-1,TRBJ2-7,few,TRBD2,CSARGASGGDEQYF,TGCAGTGCTAGAGGGGCTAGCGGGGGGGACGAGCAGTACTTC
TRBV6-5,TRBJ2-3,-,-,CASSQQGTDTQYF,TGTGCCAGCAGTCAACAGGGCACAGATACGCAGTATTTT
TRBV12-3/TRBV12-4,TRBJ1-1,many,-,CASSLQENTEAFF,TGTGCCAGCAGTTTACAGGAGAACACTGAAGCTTTCTTT
TRBV4-1,TRBJ1-1,-,TRBD1,CASSHSTGMNTEAFF,TGCGCCAGCAGCCACTCGACAGGGATGAACACTGAAGCTTTCTTT
TRBV13,TRBJ2-2,few,-,CASSPPGEYTGELFF,TGTGCCAGCAGCCCGCCAGGGGAATACACCGGGGAGCTGTTTTTT
TRBV20-1,TRBJ1-4,-,-,CSATPGTQRLFF,TGCAGTGCTACCCCTGGGACACAGCGGCTGTTTTTT
TRBV7-2,TRBJ2-7,many,TRBD2,CASSLSPAIAGRYREQYF,TGTGCCAGCAGCTTAAGTCCGGCAATAGCGGGAAGGTATCGGGAGCAGTACTTC
TRBV7-9,TRBJ1-6,-,-,CASSLPSSPLHF,TGTGCCAGCAGTCTCCCCTCTTCACCCCTCCACTTT
TRBV12-3/TRBV12-4,TRBJ2-7,-,TRBD1,CASSRNRGEQYF,TGTGCCAGCAGCCGTAACAGGGGAGAGCAGTACTTC
TRBV12-3/TRBV12-4,TRBJ2-5,few,TRBD2,CASRTSGSVETQYF,TGTGCCAGCAGGACTAGCGGGAGTGTGGAGACCCAGTACTTC
TRBV7-3,TRBJ1-5,few,TRBD1,CASSSMDRVNQPQHF,TGTGCCAGCAGCTCAATGGACAGGGTCAATCAGCCCCAGCATTTT
TRBV19,TRBJ2-6,-,TRBD1,CASHGTGNTGANVLTF,TGTGCCAGTCACGGGACAGGGAACACTGGGGCCAACGTCCTGACTTTC
TRBV5-4,TRBJ2-1,-,TRBD2,CASSLWASGSTLNEQFF,TGTGCCAGCAGCTTGTGGGCTAGCGGGAGCACGTTGAATGAGCAGTTCTTC
TRBV6-5,TRBJ1-6,few,-,CASSYGGTLLGGTLHF,TGTGCCAGCAGTTACGGCGGCACCCTCCTTGGGGGGACCCTCCACTTT
TRBV19,TRBJ1-5,many,TRBD1,CASWDRGDNQPQHF,TGTGCCAGTTGGGACAGGGGCGATAATCAGCCCCAGCATTTT
TRBV7-2,TRBJ2-7,many,TRBD2,CASSRPGTMVYEQYF,TGTGCCAGCAGCCGCCCCGGGACTATGGTCTACGAGCAGTACTTC
TRBV7-2,TRBJ2-3,many,-,CASSPGAATDTQYF,TGTGCCAGCAGCCCGGGAGCAGCTACAGATACGCAGTATTTT
TRBV6-2/TRBV6-3,TRBJ2-1,few,-,CAIQPRDNEQFF,TGTGCCATCCAGCCCAGAGACAATGAGCAGTTCTTC
TRBV4-3,TRBJ2-2,few,-,CASSQDHLTGELFF,TGCGCCAGCAGCCAAGACCACCTCACCGGGGAGCTGTTTTTT
TRBV18,TRBJ1-5,few,-,CASSPIRVGSGQPQHF,TGTGCCAGCTCACCGATACGAGTAGGATCAGGGCAGCCCCAGCATTTT
TRBV12-3/TRBV12-4,TRBJ1-2,-,TRBD1,CASTPGGLVFRYGYTF,TGTGCCAGCACTCCAGGGGGCCTCGTTTTTCGATATGGCTACACCTTC
TRBV12-3/TRBV12-4,TRBJ2-3,few,-,CASRPGTADTQYF,TGTGCCAGCAGACCCGGGACTGCAGATACGCAGTATTTT
TRBV7-9,TRBJ2-3,-,-,CASSFWITSTDTQYF,TGTGCCAGCAGCTTCTGGATCACTAGCACAGATACGCAGTATTTT
TRBV6-2/TRBV6-3,TRBJ1-1,-,-,CASRSYENRSKYFF,TGTGCCAGCAGAAGCTACGAAAACAGGTCCAAATACTTCTTT
TRBV19,TRBJ2-2,-,-,CASSPRANRGELFF,TGTGCCAGTAGTCCCCGTGCTAATCGGGGGGAGCTGTTTTTT
TRBV12-3/TRBV12-4,TRBJ1-5,many,-,CASSLIGTHPRSNQPQHF,TGTGCCAGCAGTCTAATCGGGACACATCCTAGGAGCAATCAGCCCCAGCATTTT
TRBV5-6,TRBJ2-3,-,-,CASSILHRVDTQYF,TGTGCCAGCAGCATTTTACACAGAGTTGATACGCAGTATTTT
TRBV28,TRBJ2-1,few,-,CASSLAGKVEQFF,TGTGCCAGCAGTTTAGCGGGAAAGGTTGAGCAGTTCTTC
TRBV5-1,TRBJ2-5,many,TRBD1,CASSSDRGQETQYF,TGCGCCAGCAGCTCCGACAGGGGGCAAGAGACCCAGTACTTC
TRBV7-2,TRBJ1-3,few,TRBD1,CASSLVTGASRTSGNTIYF,TGTGCCAGCAGCTTAGTAACAGGGGCCTCCAGGACTTCTGGAAACACCATATATTTT
TRBV20-1,TRBJ2-3,-,TRBD1,CSARDTGQGADTQYF,TGCAGTGCTAGAGATACGGGACAGGGAGCAGATACGCAGTATTTT
TRBV7-9,TRBJ1-2,-,-,CASSLAIQQLLYGYTF,TGTGCCAGCAGCTTAGCAATTCAGCAACTCCTCTATGGCTACACCTTC
TRBV30,TRBJ2-5,-,TRBD2,CAWSVSASGSIQYF,TGTGCCTGGAGTGTTAGCGCTAGCGGGAGCATCCAGTACTTC
TRBV28,TRBJ2-2,medium-sized,-,CASSLIRGGHGELFF,TGTGCCAGCAGTTTAATCAGGGGTGGACACGGGGAGCTGTTTTTT